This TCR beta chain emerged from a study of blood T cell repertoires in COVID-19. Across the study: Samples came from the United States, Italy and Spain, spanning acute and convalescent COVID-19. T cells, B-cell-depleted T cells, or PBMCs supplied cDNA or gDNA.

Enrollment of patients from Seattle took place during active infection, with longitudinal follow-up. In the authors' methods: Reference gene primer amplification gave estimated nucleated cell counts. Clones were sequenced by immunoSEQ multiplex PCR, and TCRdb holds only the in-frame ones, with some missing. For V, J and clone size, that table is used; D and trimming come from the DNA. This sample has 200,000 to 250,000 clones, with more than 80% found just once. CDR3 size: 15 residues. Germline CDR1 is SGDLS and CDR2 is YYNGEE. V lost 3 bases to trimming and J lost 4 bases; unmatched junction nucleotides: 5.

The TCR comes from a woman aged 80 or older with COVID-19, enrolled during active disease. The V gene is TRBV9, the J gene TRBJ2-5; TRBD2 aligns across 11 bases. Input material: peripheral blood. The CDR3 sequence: CASSGLAGTGETQYF. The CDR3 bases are TGTGCCAGCAGCGGACTAGCGGGGACGGGAGAGACCCAGTACTTC.